These T cell receptor beta chains were read from a single sample in a study of blood T cell repertoires in COVID-19. TCRdb's table, derived via immunoSEQ multiplex PCR, lists solely in-frame clones and lacks some. Of more than 110,000 clones detected, roughly 85% appear once; the ten largest clones hold approximately 3.6%. The sequenced sample consisted of peripheral blood. These receptors all stem from a man in his sixties with acute or convalescent COVID-19. CDR3s include the opening cysteine and the closing phenylalanine or tryptophan. A D gene is named only where the DNA matches it firmly. Size is omitted from some rows. Given values are once, few, many or a class for expanded clones.

once	TRBV12-3/TRBV12-4	-	TRBJ2-7	TGTGCCAGCAGCCACGGTGTTTTCGAGCAGTACTTC	CASSHGVFEQYF
few	TRBV6-6	TRBD2	TRBJ2-2	TGTGCCAGCAGTTACTCCGGGAGGGAGACCGGGGAGCTGTTTTTT	CASSYSGRETGELFF
-	TRBV27	-	TRBJ2-7	TGTGCCAGCAGACTCCTTTCCGGGAACGAGCAGTACTTC	CASRLLSGNEQYF
-	TRBV29-1	TRBD2	TRBJ2-1	TGCAGCGTCGGAGGGACTAGCGGGACGCACAATGAGCAGTTCTTC	CSVGGTSGTHNEQFF
-	TRBV10-3	TRBD1	TRBJ2-1	TGTGCCATCAGCCGGGACAGGGGGCGGGGTGGCAACAATGAGCAGTTCTTC	CAISRDRGRGGNNEQFF
-	TRBV4-3	TRBD2	TRBJ2-2	TGCGCCAGCAGCCCGGGACTAGCGGGAGGGCCTGACACCGGGGAGCTGTTTTTT	CASSPGLAGGPDTGELFF
-	TRBV10-3	-	TRBJ2-7	TGTGCCATCAGTGAAGTTCAGTGGAGGATGGGGCAGTACTTC	CAISEVQWRMGQYF
-	TRBV10-3	-	TRBJ1-1	TGTGCCATCAGTGAGTCAATGGGCCTGGGTACTGAAGCTTTCTTT	CAISESMGLGTEAFF
-	TRBV5-1	TRBD1	TRBJ1-1	TGCGCCAGCATTGGACAGGGGGGGAGCACTGAAGCTTTCTTT	CASIGQGGSTEAFF
-	TRBV19	-	TRBJ1-1	TGTGCCAGTAGTACCACTCGTCAGGGCACTGAAGCTTTCTTT	CASSTTRQGTEAFF
-	TRBV10-3	TRBD1	TRBJ2-7	TGTGCCATCAGAGCCGGGACAGAGGGCCTTTACTTC	CAIRAGTEGLYF
few	TRBV5-1	TRBD1	TRBJ1-2	TGCGCCAGCAGCCCAGAACTGGGACAGGGCGGCTATGGCTACACCTTC	CASSPELGQGGYGYTF
-	TRBV13	-	TRBJ2-1	TGTGCCAGCAGCTTTGGTGGGAGGCCTTACAATGAGCAGTTCTTC	CASSFGGRPYNEQFF
-	TRBV9	TRBD2	TRBJ2-1	TGTGCCAGCAGCGCCCGGGACTACGAGTACAATGAGCAGTTCTTC	CASSARDYEYNEQFF
-	TRBV9	-	TRBJ2-5	TGTGCCAGCAGCTCCCGGACAGACCAAACTCAAGAGACCCAGTACTTC	CASSSRTDQTQETQYF
-	TRBV5-1	TRBD2	TRBJ2-2	TGCGCCAGCAGCTCCTCTCCCACTAGCGGTAACACCGGGGAGCTGTTTTTT	CASSSSPTSGNTGELFF
-	TRBV7-9	TRBD1	TRBJ1-1	TGTGCCAGCAGCGGACGACAGGGTTCCGTGACTGAAGCTTTCTTT	CASSGRQGSVTEAFF
-	TRBV25-1	-	TRBJ2-2	TGTGCCAGCAGTCCTGGGCCCGGCACCGGGGAGCTGTTTTTT	CASSPGPGTGELFF
-	TRBV14	TRBD1	TRBJ1-4	TGTGCCAGCAGCGCGCGGACAGGGGGTTTCGAAAAACTGTTTTTT	CASSARTGGFEKLFF
-	TRBV15	-	TRBJ1-1	TGTGCCACCAGCAGAGATCTTTTGCGTGGAGTGAACACTGAAGCTTTCTTT	CATSRDLLRGVNTEAFF
few	TRBV19	TRBD1	TRBJ1-5	TGTGCCAGTAGTGGGCAACAGGGGAATCAGCCCCAGCATTTT	CASSGQQGNQPQHF
-	TRBV30	-	TRBJ2-7	TGTGCCTGGAGTGAGATTCGCGCCTACGAGCAGTACTTC	CAWSEIRAYEQYF
once	TRBV19	TRBD1	TRBJ1-5	TGTGCCAGTATTACAGGGGGCGGACAGCCCCAGCATTTT	CASITGGGQPQHF
-	TRBV7-9	-	TRBJ1-2	TGTGCCAGCAGCTTGGAGACAGCTCCCTATGGCTACACCTTC	CASSLETAPYGYTF
-	TRBV6-1	TRBD2	TRBJ2-6	TGTGCCAGCAGTGAAAGGGGTAGCGGGAGTTTTTCCGGGGCCAACGTCCTGACTTTC	CASSERGSGSFSGANVLTF
-	TRBV7-8	-	TRBJ2-3	TGTGCCAGCAGCTTGAGGAGCGGCGCAGATACGCAGTATTTT	CASSLRSGADTQYF
-	TRBV7-9	-	TRBJ2-5	TGTGCCAGCAGCTTTGTCCAGAATCAAGAGACCCAGTACTTC	CASSFVQNQETQYF
-	TRBV7-2	-	TRBJ1-5	TGTGCCAGCAGCTTGGGCATGGGCGCTCAGCCCCAGCATTTT	CASSLGMGAQPQHF
-	TRBV19	-	TRBJ1-2	TGTGCCAGTAGTCCCCGGACAATCTATGGCTACACCTTC	CASSPRTIYGYTF
-	TRBV28	TRBD1	TRBJ2-7	TGTGCCAGCAGTTCCTTCGGACAGGGCTACGAGCAGTACTTC	CASSSFGQGYEQYF
-	TRBV29-1	-	TRBJ1-2	TGCAGCGTTTATGAGTATGGCTACACCTTC	CSVYEYGYTF
-	TRBV2	TRBD1	TRBJ2-1	TGTGCCAGCGGGGGACAGGGGTACAATGAGCAGTTCTTC	CASGGQGYNEQFF
-	TRBV6-1	TRBD1	TRBJ2-7	TGTGCCAGCAGTGAACCAGGGGGCCCCGGCTACGAGCAGTACTTC	CASSEPGGPGYEQYF
-	TRBV6-4	TRBD1	TRBJ2-2	TGTGCCAGCAGTGTGACAGGGAAGAACACCGGGGAGCTGTTTTTT	CASSVTGKNTGELFF
-	TRBV2	TRBD2	TRBJ2-7	TGTGCCAGCAGTGAACGGACTAGCCGTTCCTACGAGCAGTACTTC	CASSERTSRSYEQYF
-	TRBV7-9	-	TRBJ2-6	TGTGCCAGCAGCACTTTAGGGGCCAACGTCCTGACTTTC	CASSTLGANVLTF
-	TRBV12-3/TRBV12-4	-	TRBJ1-1	TGTGCCAGCATCGGACAGCTGAACACTGAAGCTTTCTTT	CASIGQLNTEAFF
-	TRBV30	-	TRBJ1-5	TGTGCCTGGAGTGTACAGATTAATCAGCCCCAGCATTTT	CAWSVQINQPQHF
-	TRBV14	-	TRBJ2-7	TGTGCCAGCAGCCAGAAGAGGACCTACGAGCAGTACTTC	CASSQKRTYEQYF
-	TRBV6-2/TRBV6-3	-	TRBJ1-5	TGTGCCAGCAGTTACGACGGGAGGAACCATCAGCCCCAGCATTTT	CASSYDGRNHQPQHF
-	TRBV2	-	TRBJ2-1	TGTGCCAGCAGTCCCCCGGGGGTTGGCTACAATGAGCAGTTCTTC	CASSPPGVGYNEQFF
-	TRBV5-1	TRBD1	TRBJ1-2	TGCGCCAGCAGCTCCCAGGGGGCGGGGAGCTATGGCTACACCTTC	CASSSQGAGSYGYTF
-	TRBV3-1/TRBV3-2	-	TRBJ1-1	TGTGCCAGCAGCCACACCGTCGGGGTGCGGGCTGAAGCTTTCTTT	CASSHTVGVRAEAFF
-	TRBV11-3	-	TRBJ2-1	TGTGCCAGCAGCGCCCGGGCTAGCCCCTACAATGAGCAGTTCTTC	CASSARASPYNEQFF
-	TRBV28	TRBD1	TRBJ2-2	TGTGCCAGCACACAGGGGGTGGGCGGGGAGCTGTTTTTT	CASTQGVGGELFF
few	TRBV14	-	TRBJ2-1	TGTGCCAGCAGCCAAGAGGGGCAGACCAATTACAATGAGCAGTTCTTC	CASSQEGQTNYNEQFF
-	TRBV6-5	-	TRBJ1-6	TGTGCCAGCAGTTCGCGGGCCCGCTCCTATAATTCACCCCTCCACTTT	CASSSRARSYNSPLHF
-	TRBV5-6	-	TRBJ2-2	TGTGCCAGCAGCTTGGATTGGGAGGCCGGGGAGCTGTTTTTT	CASSLDWEAGELFF
-	TRBV5-4	TRBD2	TRBJ2-5	TGTGCCAGCAGCTTGACTAGCGGGGCCCAAGAGACCCAGTACTTC	CASSLTSGAQETQYF
-	TRBV19	-	TRBJ1-1	TGTGCCAGTAGCCACCTTTACTTTGAAGCTTTCTTT	CASSHLYFEAFF
-	TRBV15	-	TRBJ2-7	TGTGCCACCAGCAGAGACAGGGTTTCCTACGAGCAGTACTTC	CATSRDRVSYEQYF
-	TRBV9	-	TRBJ2-2	TGTGCCAGCAGCGTTATAGCGACGAACACCGGGGAGCTGTTTTTT	CASSVIATNTGELFF
-	TRBV7-2	-	TRBJ2-1	TGTGCCAGCAGCCATCGAGGGGCAGGGGCTTTTCAGTTCTTC	CASSHRGAGAFQFF